Presented here are 4 T cell receptor beta chains from one specimen sequenced in a study of blood T cell repertoires in COVID-19. Clones were sequenced by immunoSEQ multiplex PCR, and TCRdb holds only the in-frame ones, with some missing. The sample holds over 110,000 clones, approximately 88% seen once. The sequencing sample was made of peripheral blood. The receptors shown here come from a human donor in a cohort sampled during active COVID-19.

This chain connects TRBV29-1 to TRBJ2-2, with 8 bases matching TRBD1. CDR3 length: 14 amino acids. Trimming removed 5 bases from V and 5 bases from J; junction bases left unmatched: 7. Germline CDR1 and CDR2: SQVTM and ANQGSEA. CDR3 sequence: CSVITDRGTGELFF. The CDR3 region has the DNA TGCAGCGTTATAACCGACAGGGGTACCGGGGAGCTGTTTTTT.

This chain uses TRBV2 with TRBJ2-7; a weak D match, TRBD1 (6 bases). With 1 base removed from V and 2 bases from J, the gap between germline ends came to 12 bases. From germline, CDR1 is SNHLY and CDR2 FYNNEI. CDR3 length: 15 residues. CDR3 sequence reads: CASSEDRASAYEQYF. The DNA for the CDR3 is TGTGCCAGCAGTGAAGACAGGGCTAGTGCCTACGAGCAGTACTTC.

The rearrangement joins TRBV6-5 to TRBJ2-2; D might be TRBD1 (6 bases). Deletions cut 4 bases from V and 4 bases from J, with 13 bases between. In germline, CDR1 is MNHEY, CDR2 SVGAGI. This CDR3 comprises 15 residues. DNA for the CDR3: TGTGCCAGCAGTTTTTCGCAGGGGATCACCGGGGAGCTGTTTTTT. Its translation: CASSFSQGITGELFF.

The chain joins TRBV6-6 to TRBJ2-7, with TRBD1 identical over 10 bases. Germline CDR1 MNHNY, CDR2 SVGAGI (reference sequence). The V and J ends lost 2 bases and 2 bases, in that order; junction bases with no gene match: 0. The CDR3 spans 14 residues. The CDR3 bases are TGTGCCAGCAGTTACGGGACAGGGGCCTACGAGCAGTACTTC. Encoded protein: CASSYGTGAYEQYF.